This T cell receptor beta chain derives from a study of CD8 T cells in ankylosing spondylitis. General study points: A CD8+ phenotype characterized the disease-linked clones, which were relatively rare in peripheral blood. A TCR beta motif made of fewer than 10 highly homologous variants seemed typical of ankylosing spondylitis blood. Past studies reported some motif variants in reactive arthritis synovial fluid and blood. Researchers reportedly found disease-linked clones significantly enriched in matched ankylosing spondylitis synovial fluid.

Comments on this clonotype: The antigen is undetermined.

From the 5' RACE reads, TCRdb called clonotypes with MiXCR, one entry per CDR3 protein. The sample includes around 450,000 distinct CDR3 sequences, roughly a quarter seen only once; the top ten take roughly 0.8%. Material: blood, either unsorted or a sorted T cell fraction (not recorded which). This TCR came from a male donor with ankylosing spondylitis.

CDR3 DNA: TGCAGTGCTACGCCCGGGACAGGCTCCTACGAGCAGTACTTC. Amino acids: CSATPGTGSYEQYF. The J gene is TRBJ2-7, the V gene TRBV20-1, with 8 bases identical to TRBD1. The CDR3 is 14 amino acids. With 4 bases clipped from V and 0 bases from J, the junction kept 5 bases outside the gene matches. Looked up from germline, CDR1 is DFQATT and CDR2 is SNEGSKA (reference sequence).